The 21 T cell receptor beta chains below all came from one sample that was sequenced in a study of Graves' ophthalmopathy and Graves' hyperthyroidism. RNA transcripts were the template, and TCR beta CDR3 regions were amplified from them. HTBI primers served in a first-round RT-PCR, which a second-round multiplex PCR followed. A single record per CDR3 protein comes from TCRdb applying MiXCR to the multiplex PCR reads. The repertoire holds about 700,000 distinct CDR3 sequences, with 35% to 45% as singletons. Sequenced sample: peripheral blood. The receptors shown here come from an adult man with Graves' ophthalmopathy.

This clonotype was seen at least ten times. This chain uses TRBV19 with TRBJ2-7; D is unresolved. Germline CDR1 and CDR2: LNHDA and SQIVND (reference sequence). The CDR3 totals 14 residues. Trimming cost V 3 bases and J 0 bases, with 9 bases left between them. DNA for the CDR3: TGTGCCAGTAGTATGACGGCAGTCTCCTACGAGCAGTACTTC. Amino acid sequence: CASSMTAVSYEQYF.

This clonotype was observed many times. The J gene is TRBJ2-6, the V gene TRBV7-2; D might be TRBD2 (5 bases). Trimming cost V 3 bases and J 0 bases, with 9 bases left between them. Germline CDR1 SGHTA, CDR2 FQGNSA. CDR3 length: 16 amino acids. The CDR3 DNA sequence: TGTGCCAGCAGCTTTCGGGGTACCTCTGGGGCCAACGTCCTGACTTTC. Encoded protein: CASSFRGTSGANVLTF.

The chain recombines TRBV15 with TRBJ1-5; 9 bases map to TRBD1. Germline assignment: CDR1 LNHNV and CDR2 YYDKDF (reference sequence). Losses at the gene ends were 3 bases for V and 7 bases for J; bases not matched to a gene: 13. The CDR3 has 17 residues. The CDR3 is CATSSYGRTGDEQPQHF. The CDR3 DNA follows: TGTGCCACCAGCAGCTACGGTAGGACAGGGGACGAGCAGCCCCAGCATTTT.

This chain uses TRBV11-2 with TRBJ2-1, with 8 nucleotides matching TRBD1. With V trimmed by 6 bases and J by 10 bases, 5 bases remained unmatched. CDR1 and CDR2 from the germline V gene are SGHAT and FQNNGV. This CDR3 is built from 12 residues. CDR3 loop: CASSRQGSEQFF. The CDR3 DNA reads TGTGCCAGCAGTCGACAGGGGAGCGAGCAGTTCTTC.

The rearrangement uses TRBV7-8 and TRBJ1-2; a weak D match, TRBD1 (6 bases). V lost 5 bases and J 4 bases, leaving 17 bases between the germline ends. CDR3 length: 15 amino acids. Germline V gene data show CDR1 as SGHVS and CDR2 as FQNEAQ. CDR3 DNA sequence: TGTGCCAGCAGCGCCTTGGACAGCCCCCGCTATGGCTACACCTTC. Amino acids: CASSALDSPRYGYTF.

The chain recombines TRBV12-3 or TRBV12-4 with TRBJ1-6; maybe TRBD1 (5 bases). This CDR3 spans 15 amino acids. Trimming cost V 7 bases and J 13 bases, with 23 bases left between them. CDR3 residues: CASTGDGGGNQPLHF. CDR3 sequence (DNA): TGTGCCAGCACCGGCGACGGGGGAGGAAATCAGCCCCTCCACTTT.

J is TRBJ1-5 and V is TRBV19; tentatively, D is TRBD1 (6 bases). CDR1 is LNHDA, CDR2 SQIVND, per germline (reference sequence). The CDR3 is made up of 16 amino acids. Trimming removed 2 bases from V and 3 bases from J, with 14 bases in between. The CDR3 region has the DNA TGTGCCAGTAGTATACCCCGACAGGTCCACAATCAGCCCCAGCATTTT. Encoded protein: CASSIPRQVHNQPQHF.

On this clonotype: The junction differs from germline at one of its ends, possibly a read error. The genes are TRBV10-3 and TRBJ2-5, with D uncertain. Germline V gene sequence: CDR1 ENHRY, CDR2 SYGVKD. The CDR3 loop spans 14 amino acids. CDR3 nucleotides: TGTGCCAGCAGTGAAGCTCAAAGTGTGGAGACCCAGTACTTC. It is translated as CASSEAQSVETQYF.

J is TRBJ2-5 and V is TRBV29-1; 7 nucleotides line up with TRBD1. CDR3 length: 12 amino acids. V trimming: 5 bases; J trimming: 3 bases; junction bases outside the gene matches: 3. Germline V gene lookup returns CDR1 SQVTM and CDR2 ANQGSEA. In DNA, the CDR3 is TGCAGCGTTTCACAGGGGAAAGAGACCCAGTACTTC. As protein: CSVSQGKETQYF.

This clonotype was picked up many times. The J gene is TRBJ2-2, the V gene TRBV10-3; D unclear. The CDR3 covers 15 residues. Germline CDR1 reads ENHRY; CDR2 reads SYGVKD. The germline V and J ends were trimmed by 6 bases and 2 bases, with 13 bases remaining between them. CDR3 DNA: TGTGCCATCAGGGCCCTGACTGGAAACACCGGGGAGCTGTTTTTT. It codes for CAIRALTGNTGELFF.

This chain links TRBV20-1 with TRBJ1-6; 8 nucleotides match TRBD1. CDR3 length: 17 amino acids. Germline lookup yields CDR1 DFQATT and CDR2 SNEGSKA (reference sequence). The ends lost 0 bases at V and 2 bases at J; junction bases unmatched: 6. Written as DNA, the CDR3 is TGCAGTGCTAGAGACCAATTGACAGGGGCCTATAATTCACCCCTCCACTTT. This encodes CSARDQLTGAYNSPLHF.

The rearrangement uses TRBV4-1 and TRBJ1-1, with D unclear. The germline V gene encodes CDR1 MGHRA and CDR2 YSYEKL. V was clipped by 0 bases and J by 5 bases, with 7 bases between them. This CDR3 is built from 13 residues. Written as DNA, the CDR3 is TGCGCCAGCAGCCAAGAAGTTCTTACTGAAGCTTTCTTT. Its translation: CASSQEVLTEAFF.

J is TRBJ2-5 and V is TRBV7-9, with 12 bases matching TRBD1. V was pared by 1 base and J by 4 bases, with 7 bases of the junction left unmatched. CDR3 length: 17 residues. Germline CDR1 is SEHNR and CDR2 is FQNEAQ (reference sequence). In nucleotides, the CDR3 is TGTGCCAGCAGCTTAGGGCCCGGGACAGGGGGCGGAGAGACCCAGTACTTC. It yields the protein CASSLGPGTGGGETQYF.

The chain employs TRBV2 and TRBJ2-5, with 7 bases lining up with TRBD1. J was trimmed by 0 bases and V by 6 bases; bases with no gene match: 4. Germline values: CDR1 SNHLY, CDR2 FYNNEI. This CDR3 has 14 amino acids. The DNA for the CDR3 is TGTGCCAGCAGCGCACAGGGGAACCAAGAGACCCAGTACTTC. Its protein product is CASSAQGNQETQYF.

This clonotype appeared many times. V gene TRBV7-8 combines with J gene TRBJ2-7, with D maybe TRBD1 (5 bases). The germline V and J ends were trimmed by 5 bases and 2 bases, with 19 bases remaining between them. Looked up from germline, CDR1 is SGHVS and CDR2 is FQNEAQ. CDR3 length: 16 residues. The CDR3 region is CASSLTAGPSAYEQYF. Written as DNA, the CDR3 is TGTGCCAGCAGCCTCACGGCAGGGCCAAGCGCCTACGAGCAGTACTTC.

The chain joins TRBV12-5 to TRBJ1-1; 9 positions match TRBD1. J was trimmed by 8 bases and V by 6 bases; bases with no gene match: 4. Per germline, CDR1 LGHNT and CDR2 FRNRAP. The CDR3 has 12 residues. The CDR3 loop is CASGTGGNEAFF. In DNA, the CDR3 is TGTGCTAGTGGGACAGGGGGTAACGAAGCTTTCTTT. Using reference TRBV12-5 and TRBJ1-1 for the parts outside the CDR3, the full variable domain is DARVTQTPRHKVTEMGQEVTMRCQPILGHNTVFWYRQTMMQGLELLAYFRNRAPLDDSGMPKDRFSAEMPDATLATLKIQPSEPRDSAVYFCASGTGGNEAFFGQGTRLTVV.

This clonotype has a count of ten or more. This chain links TRBV7-6 with TRBJ2-5; 7 bases map to TRBD1. The junction had 9 bases not matched to a gene; V was cut back by 5 bases and J by 0 bases. The CDR3 loop spans 16 amino acids. The germline CDR1 and CDR2 sequences are SGHVS and FNYEAQ. The CDR3, as DNA: TGTGCCAGCAGCCGCGGACAGGCGAGATACCAAGAGACCCAGTACTTC. Encoded protein: CASSRGQARYQETQYF.

The gene calls are TRBV20-1 and TRBJ2-5, with D perhaps matching TRBD2 (6 bases). The CDR3 extends over 13 amino acids. Germline-derived CDR1 and CDR2 are DFQATT and SNEGSKA (reference sequence). V lost 2 bases and J lost 3, with 10 bases in between. CDR3 sequence: CSARQTSKETQYF. As DNA, the CDR3 is TGCAGTGCTAGACAGACTAGTAAAGAGACCCAGTACTTC.

This clonotype turned up a few times. This rearrangement joins TRBV6-1 to TRBJ1-6; D gene unclear. Trimming removed 2 bases at V and 10 bases at J, with 15 bases between. The germline CDR1 and CDR2 sequences are MNHNS and SASEGT. The CDR3 has 15 residues. This chain's CDR3 is CASSERANSRSPLHF. DNA for the CDR3: TGTGCCAGCAGTGAAAGGGCGAACAGTCGGTCACCCCTCCACTTT.

The chain employs TRBV5-1 and TRBJ1-2; the D gene is possibly TRBD1 (5 bases). Germline CDR1 reads SGHRS; CDR2 reads YFSETQ. The CDR3 is made up of 14 amino acids. V dropped 5 bases and J dropped 2 bases, with 13 bases sitting between them. Here the CDR3 DNA reads TGCGCCAGCAGACTGACAGTGGGAAACTATGGCTACACCTTC. Encoded protein: CASRLTVGNYGYTF. The full variable domain, its missing parts supplied by reference TRBV5-1 and TRBJ1-2, is KAGVTQTPRYLIKTRGQQVTLSCSPISGHRSVSWYQQTPGQGLQFLFEYFSETQRNKGNFPGRFSGRQFSNSRSEMNVSTLELGDSALYLCASRLTVGNYGYTFGSGTRLTVV.

The chain combines TRBV2 with TRBJ2-3, with 8 nucleotides matching TRBD2. V lost 5 bases, J lost 4 bases, and 11 bases stayed unmatched. The CDR3 totals 16 residues. Looked up from germline, CDR1 is SNHLY and CDR2 is FYNNEI. The CDR3, as DNA: TGTGCCAGCAGTTTGATGGGGGGACTAGGCGCAGATACGCAGTATTTT. It is translated as CASSLMGGLGADTQYF. The full variable domain, rest sourced from reference TRBV2 and TRBJ2-3, is EPEVTQTPSHQVTQMGQEVILRCVPISNHLYFYWYRQILGQKVEFLVSFYNNEISEKSEIFDDQFSVERPDGSNFTLKIRSTKLEDSAMYFCASSLMGGLGADTQYFGPGTRLTVL.